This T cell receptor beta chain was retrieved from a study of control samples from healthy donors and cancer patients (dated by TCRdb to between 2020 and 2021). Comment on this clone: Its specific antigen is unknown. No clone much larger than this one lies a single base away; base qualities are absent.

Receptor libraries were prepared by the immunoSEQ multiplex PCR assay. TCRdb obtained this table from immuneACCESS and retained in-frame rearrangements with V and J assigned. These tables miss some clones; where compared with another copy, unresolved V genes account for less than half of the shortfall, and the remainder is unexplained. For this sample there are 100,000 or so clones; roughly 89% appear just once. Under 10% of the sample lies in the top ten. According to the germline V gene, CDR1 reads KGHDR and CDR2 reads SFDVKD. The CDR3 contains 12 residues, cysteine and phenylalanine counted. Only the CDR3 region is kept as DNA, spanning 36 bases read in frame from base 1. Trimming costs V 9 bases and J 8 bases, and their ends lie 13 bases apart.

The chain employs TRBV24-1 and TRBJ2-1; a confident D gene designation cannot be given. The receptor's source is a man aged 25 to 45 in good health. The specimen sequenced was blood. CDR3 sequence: CATATASHEQFF. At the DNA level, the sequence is TGTGCCACCGCCACGGCGAGCCATGAGCAGTTCTTC.